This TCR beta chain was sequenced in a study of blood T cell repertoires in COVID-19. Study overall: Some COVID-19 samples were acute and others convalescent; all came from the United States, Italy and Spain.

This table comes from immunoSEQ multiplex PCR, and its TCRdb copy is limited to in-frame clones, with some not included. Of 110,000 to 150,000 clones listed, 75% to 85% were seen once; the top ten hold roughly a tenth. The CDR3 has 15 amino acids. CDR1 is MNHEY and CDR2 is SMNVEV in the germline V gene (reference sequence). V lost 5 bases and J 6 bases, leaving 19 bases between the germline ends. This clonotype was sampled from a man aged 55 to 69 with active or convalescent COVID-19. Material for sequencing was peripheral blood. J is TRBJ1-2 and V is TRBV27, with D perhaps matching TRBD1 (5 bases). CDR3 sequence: CASSLHRGRSDGYTF. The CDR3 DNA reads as TGTGCCAGCAGTCTACATAGGGGAAGGTCGGATGGCTACACCTTC.